These 5 T cell receptor beta chains share one sample of origin, sequenced in a study of blood T cell repertoires in COVID-19. Clones were read by immunoSEQ multiplex PCR, and TCRdb kept only the in-frame ones, dropping some. The sample has more than 110,000 clones; approximately 79% are singletons. The material sequenced was peripheral blood. These receptors were taken from a man aged 60 to 69 with acute or convalescent COVID-19.

This clone appeared a single time. The CDR3 reads CASSLRLAGGLDEQYF. For the CDR3, the DNA is TGTGCCAGCAGCCTGAGACTAGCGGGAGGGCTGGACGAGCAGTACTTC. The chain carries TRBV13 and TRBJ2-7; 14 positions match TRBD2. The CDR3 is made up of 16 amino acids. The germline CDR1 and CDR2 sequences are PRHDT and FYEKMQ (reference sequence). V gave up 5 bases and J gave up 5 bases; unmatched junction bases: 8.

For the CDR3, the DNA is TGTGCCAGCAGCGTGTCTGAGGGGGCATCTGGAAACACCATATATTTT. As protein: CASSVSEGASGNTIYF. V usage is TRBV9 and J usage is TRBJ1-3; 7 nucleotides match TRBD1. Trimming at V came to 2 bases and at J to 1 base, leaving 6 bases not matched to a gene. In germline, CDR1 is SGDLS, CDR2 YYNGEE. The CDR3 covers 16 residues.

V usage is TRBV9 and J usage is TRBJ1-3, with no clear D. The CDR3 extends over 16 amino acids. The V end was cut by 0 bases, the J end by 0 bases, with 10 bases between. Germline V CDR1 and CDR2: SGDLS, YYNGEE. DNA of the CDR3: TGTGCCAGCAGCGTAGGAGGATCCTCCTCTGGAAACACCATATATTTT. This translates into CASSVGGSSSGNTIYF.

The chain employs TRBV5-3 and TRBJ2-7; D is perhaps TRBD1 (5 bases). TRBV5-3 is an open reading frame whose function is uncertain. This CDR3 has 19 residues. Trimming cost V 1 base and J 3 bases, with 26 bases left between them. The CDR3 sequence: CARSLRQGRGWEKGYEQYF. The CDR3 DNA reads TGTGCCAGAAGCTTGAGGCAGGGTAGAGGTTGGGAAAAGGGCTACGAGCAGTACTTC.

The rearrangement joins TRBV4-3 to TRBJ2-3; 8 bases agree with TRBD2. The CDR3 is made up of 17 amino acids. The germline CDR1 and CDR2 sequences are LGHNA and YSLEER. J gave up 4 bases and V 1 base, and 10 bases lay outside the gene matches. The CDR3, as DNA: TGCGCCAGCAGCCAAGGGGCCCATAGCGGGATCCCAGATACGCAGTATTTT. Its translation: CASSQGAHSGIPDTQYF.